The T cell receptor beta chain under discussion was sequenced for a study of T cell repertoires in cytomegalovirus infection. Study-wide background: An indication of both CMV infection and matching HLA type came from public TCR beta signatures.

Study-level points and caveats: Cumulative public TCR beta family frequency identified carriers of CMV plus the relevant HLA. HLA-C-restricted, CMV-specific TCR beta clonotypes were dominant ex vivo.

TCRdb itself ran the reads through MiXCR, one entry per CDR3 protein. The sample shows some 150,000 distinct CDR3 sequences, about 6.5% of them seen only once. As regards this clonotype: As yet, its antigen is unknown. The CDR3 does not close with the conserved phenylalanine or tryptophan, likely indicating a read error.

From germline, CDR1 is LNHDA and CDR2 SQIVND (reference sequence). The CDR3 consists of 16 residues. Trimming took 5 bases from V and 5 from J, leaving 19 bases between them. This TCR came from a human donor in good health (CMV status not recorded). Some clones in this sample may be carry-over from other donors' samples. The material sequenced was PBMCs. The J gene is TRBJ2-1, the V gene TRBV19, with D tentatively TRBD2 (6 bases). The CDR3 nucleotides read TGTGCCAGTAGTCCTGGCGGGGCAGGAGCTAACAATGAGCAGTTCCTC. This gives the protein CASSPGGAGANNEQFL.